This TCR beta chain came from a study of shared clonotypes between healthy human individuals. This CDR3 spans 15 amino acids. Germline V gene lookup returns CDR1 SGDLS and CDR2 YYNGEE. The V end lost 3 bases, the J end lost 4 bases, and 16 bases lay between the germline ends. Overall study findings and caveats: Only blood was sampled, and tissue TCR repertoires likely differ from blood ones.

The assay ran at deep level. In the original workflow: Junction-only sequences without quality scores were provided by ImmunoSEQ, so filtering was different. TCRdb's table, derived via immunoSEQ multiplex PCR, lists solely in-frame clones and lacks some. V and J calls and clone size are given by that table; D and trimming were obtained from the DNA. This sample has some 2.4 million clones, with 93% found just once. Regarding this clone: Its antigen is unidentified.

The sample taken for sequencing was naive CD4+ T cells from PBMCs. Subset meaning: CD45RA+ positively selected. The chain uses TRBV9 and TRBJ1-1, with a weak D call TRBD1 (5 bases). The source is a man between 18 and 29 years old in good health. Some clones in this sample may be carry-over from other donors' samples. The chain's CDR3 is CASSARAGGGTEAFF. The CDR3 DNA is TGTGCCAGCAGCGCCAGAGCCGGGGGGGGCACTGAAGCTTTCTTT. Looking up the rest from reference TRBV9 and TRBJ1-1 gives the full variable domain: DSGVTQTPKHLITATGQRVTLRCSPRSGDLSVYWYQQSLDQGLQFLIQYYNGEERAKGNILERFSAQQFPDLHSELNLSSLELGDSALYFCASSARAGGGTEAFFGQGTRLTVV.